This T cell receptor beta chain was recovered during a study of regulatory T cells in long-lasting Graves disease. Arm-PCR of CDR3 regions and iRepertoire HTBI primers were the basis on which TCR beta libraries were built. TCRdb reprocessed the multiplex PCR reads with MiXCR, giving one entry per CDR3 protein. The sample records roughly 400,000 distinct CDR3 sequences, around 20% being singletons. This sample's time point: persistent/refractory GD, antithyroid drugs over 5 years with positive TRAb. The TCR library was made from RNA extracted from PBMCs. The TCR sequence derives from a female donor with Graves disease. The sequenced sample was peripheral blood mononuclear cells (PBMCs), obtained when the disease was refractory, from a patient treated with antithyroid drugs.

CDR3 protein: CASSLFGAQNTEAFF. CDR3 sequence (DNA): TGTGCCAGCAGCTTGTTTGGGGCTCAGAACACTGAAGCTTTCTTT. The gene calls are TRBV11-2 and TRBJ1-1; TRBD1 is a possible D gene (5 bases). The length of the CDR3 is 15 residues. V dropped 3 bases and J dropped 1 base, with 12 bases sitting between them. Germline V gene sequence: CDR1 SGHAT, CDR2 FQNNGV.